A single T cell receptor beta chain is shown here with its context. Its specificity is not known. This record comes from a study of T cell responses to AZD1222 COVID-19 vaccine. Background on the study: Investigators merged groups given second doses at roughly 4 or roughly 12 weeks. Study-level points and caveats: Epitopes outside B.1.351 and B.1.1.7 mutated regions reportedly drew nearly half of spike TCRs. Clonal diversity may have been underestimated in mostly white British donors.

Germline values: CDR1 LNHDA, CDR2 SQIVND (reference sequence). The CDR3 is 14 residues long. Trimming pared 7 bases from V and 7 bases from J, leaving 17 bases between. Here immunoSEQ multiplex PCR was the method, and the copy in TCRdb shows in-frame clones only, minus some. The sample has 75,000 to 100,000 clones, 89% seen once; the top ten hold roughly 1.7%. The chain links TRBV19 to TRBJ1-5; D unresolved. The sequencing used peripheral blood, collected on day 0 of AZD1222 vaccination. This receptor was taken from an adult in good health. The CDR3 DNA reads TGTGCCAGTACTGTATCGAGCCGCGGACAGCCCCAGCATTTT. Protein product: CASTVSSRGQPQHF.